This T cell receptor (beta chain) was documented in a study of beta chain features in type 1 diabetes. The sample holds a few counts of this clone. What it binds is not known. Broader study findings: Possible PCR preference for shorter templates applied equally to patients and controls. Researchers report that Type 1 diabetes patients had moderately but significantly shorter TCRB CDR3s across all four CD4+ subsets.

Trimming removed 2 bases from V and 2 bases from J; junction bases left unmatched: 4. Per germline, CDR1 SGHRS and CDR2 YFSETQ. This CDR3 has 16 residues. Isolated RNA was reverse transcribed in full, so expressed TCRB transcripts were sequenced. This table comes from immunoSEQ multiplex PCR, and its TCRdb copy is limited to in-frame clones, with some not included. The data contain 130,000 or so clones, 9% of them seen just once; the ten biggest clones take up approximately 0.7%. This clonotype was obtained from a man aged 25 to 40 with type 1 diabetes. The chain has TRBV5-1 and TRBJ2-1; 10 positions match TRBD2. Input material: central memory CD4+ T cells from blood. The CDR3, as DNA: TGCGCCAGCAGCTTTAGCGGGGGGACTACCTACAATGAGCAGTTCTTC. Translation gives CASSFSGGTTYNEQFF.